What follows are 18 T cell receptor beta chains derived from one specimen sequenced in a study of T cell responses to AZD1222 COVID-19 vaccine. Generated by immunoSEQ multiplex PCR, the TCRdb table keeps only in-frame clones and is missing some. The table has roughly 130,000 clones, over 75% seen once; the top ten hold 3.1%. This specimen was peripheral blood, taken on day 0 of AZD1222 vaccination. All receptors derive from an adult in good health.

The chain couples TRBV5-5 to TRBJ1-6, with D possibly matching TRBD1 (5 bases). The V gene's germline CDR1 is SGHKS and CDR2 YYEKEE (reference sequence). This CDR3 comprises 15 residues. V was shortened by 7 bases and J by 0 bases, with 11 bases between the two germline ends. CDR3 DNA: TGTGCCAGCGCGTTAGGGGACTCCTATAATTCACCCCTCCACTTT. Translating gives CASALGDSYNSPLHF. Filled out from reference TRBV5-5 and TRBJ1-6, the complete variable domain reads DAGVTQSPTHLIKTRGQQVTLRCSPISGHKSVSWYQQVLGQGPQFIFQYYEKEERGRGNFPDRFSARQFPNYSSELNVNALLLGDSALYLCASALGDSYNSPLHFGNGTRLTVT.

This rearrangement joins TRBV10-3 to TRBJ1-1; D is unresolved. CDR1 ENHRY and CDR2 SYGVKD come from the germline V gene. Trimming removed 6 bases from V and 2 bases from J, with 10 bases in between. The CDR3 runs to 13 residues. CDR3 loop: CAISELGNTEAFF. CDR3 sequence (DNA): TGTGCCATCAGCGAATTGGGAAACACTGAAGCTTTCTTT.

This rearrangement joins TRBV7-9 to TRBJ2-3; D is perhaps TRBD2 (6 bases). Germline CDR1 reads SEHNR; CDR2 reads FQNEAQ (reference sequence). This CDR3 has 14 amino acids. V gave up 8 bases and J gave up 0 bases, with 12 bases separating them. The CDR3 loop reads CASRRGGSTDTQYF. DNA of the CDR3: TGTGCCAGCCGACGTGGAGGGAGCACAGATACGCAGTATTTT.

V gene TRBV7-9 combines with J gene TRBJ2-1; D could derive from TRBD1 or TRBD2 (5 bases each). The CDR3 consists of 17 residues. V was trimmed by 2 bases and J by 5 bases, leaving 19 bases between them. The V gene's germline CDR1 is SEHNR and CDR2 FQNEAQ (reference sequence). The CDR3 DNA sequence: TGTGCCAGCAGCTTATTAGTGGGGGTAGTGATGGACAATGAGCAGTTCTTC. Protein: CASSLLVGVVMDNEQFF.

The count of this clone is one. The V call is TRBV6-5, the J call TRBJ2-7, with D maybe TRBD1 (5 bases). Germline V gene lookup returns CDR1 MNHEY and CDR2 SVGAGI. Between the trimmed V and J ends, which lost 7 bases and 0 bases, there was a span of 7 bases. This CDR3 is 12 amino acids long. This CDR3 reads CASKGPSYEQYF. As DNA, the CDR3 is TGTGCCAGCAAGGGGCCCTCCTACGAGCAGTACTTC.

This clone was found once. V usage is TRBV11-2 and J usage is TRBJ2-7, with D maybe TRBD2 (6 bases). This CDR3 is built from 13 residues. The V gene's germline CDR1 is SGHAT and CDR2 FQNNGV. Trimming cost V 1 base and J 3 bases, with 7 bases left between them. The chain's CDR3 is CASSLGLDYEQYF. In nucleotides, the CDR3 is TGTGCCAGCAGCTTAGGACTAGACTACGAGCAGTACTTC. Filled out from reference TRBV11-2 and TRBJ2-7, the complete variable domain reads EAGVAQSPRYKIIEKRQSVAFWCNPISGHATLYWYQQILGQGPKLLIQFQNNGVVDDSQLPKDRFSAERLKGVDSTLKIQPAKLEDSAVYLCASSLGLDYEQYFGPGTRLTVT.

V gene TRBV19 combines with J gene TRBJ1-1; D gene uncertain. The CDR3 consists of 15 residues. The germline CDR1 and CDR2 sequences are LNHDA and SQIVND (reference sequence). The V gene lost 6 bases and the J gene lost 0 bases, with 14 bases spanning the gap. The chain's CDR3 is CASSTRRVLNTEAFF. CDR3 nucleotides: TGTGCCAGTAGCACACGGCGGGTTTTGAACACTGAAGCTTTCTTT.

V is TRBV2 and J is TRBJ2-7; TRBD2 is a possible D gene (6 bases). The CDR3 has 15 residues. The V and J ends lost 4 bases and 7 bases respectively, with 20 bases between them. Germline V lookup: CDR1 SNHLY, CDR2 FYNNEI. CDR3 protein: CASSAGLGGSREQYF. The DNA for the CDR3 is TGTGCCAGCAGTGCGGGACTGGGGGGTTCGAGGGAGCAGTACTTC.

This sequence joins TRBV6-5 and TRBJ1-3; D is unresolved. V lost 10 bases to trimming and J lost 0 bases, with 7 bases between them. This CDR3 spans 12 amino acids. Germline CDR1 and CDR2: MNHEY and SVGAGI. DNA of the CDR3: TGTGCCACCCGTCCCTCTGGAAACACCATATATTTT. Encoded protein: CATRPSGNTIYF.

The V gene is TRBV27, the J gene TRBJ2-7; D is possibly TRBD1 or TRBD2 (5 bases each). The germline V gene encodes CDR1 MNHEY and CDR2 SMNVEV (reference sequence). This CDR3 spans 16 amino acids. Trimming pared 4 bases from V and 0 bases from J, leaving 16 bases between. The CDR3 coding sequence is TGTGCCAGCAGTTCCCCGGGGACGGGTCTCTCCTACGAGCAGTACTTC. Its protein product is CASSSPGTGLSYEQYF.

The V and J genes are TRBV11-2 and TRBJ2-3, with TRBD2 as a possible D gene (6 bases). V lost 1 base and J 0 bases, leaving 11 bases between the germline ends. Germline V lookup: CDR1 SGHAT, CDR2 FQNNGV. The CDR3 runs 16 residues. The CDR3 DNA sequence: TGTGCCAGCAGCTTAGGCCTCGCGGGAAGCACAGATACGCAGTATTTT. Its translation is CASSLGLAGSTDTQYF. Full variable domain (remainder filled in from reference TRBV11-2 and TRBJ2-3): EAGVAQSPRYKIIEKRQSVAFWCNPISGHATLYWYQQILGQGPKLLIQFQNNGVVDDSQLPKDRFSAERLKGVDSTLKIQPAKLEDSAVYLCASSLGLAGSTDTQYFGPGTRLTVL.

This chain links TRBV11-2 with TRBJ1-1; possible D gene TRBD1, 5 bases. The CDR3 covers 13 residues. V lost 0 bases and J lost 5, with 7 bases in between. The germline V gene encodes CDR1 SGHAT and CDR2 FQNNGV. The CDR3 coding sequence is TGTGCCAGCAGCTTAGAACAGGAGACTGAAGCTTTCTTT. It is translated as CASSLEQETEAFF.

This chain links TRBV5-6 with TRBJ1-2; 7 bases match TRBD1. CDR1 and CDR2 (germline): SGHDT, YYEEEE. This CDR3 is 14 amino acids long. Trimming removed 6 bases from V and 3 bases from J; junction bases left unmatched: 8. The DNA for the CDR3 is TGTGCCAGCAAGACAGGGTCAGGGCACTATGGCTACACCTTC. It specifies CASKTGSGHYGYTF. The full variable domain, rest sourced from reference TRBV5-6 and TRBJ1-2, is DAGVTQSPTHLIKTRGQQVTLRCSPKSGHDTVSWYQQALGQGPQFIFQYYEEEERQRGNFPDRFSGHQFPNYSSELNVNALLLGDSALYLCASKTGSGHYGYTFGSGTRLTVV.

V usage is TRBV28 and J usage is TRBJ1-5, with TRBD1 matching over 9 bases. This CDR3 comprises 15 residues. Germline assignment: CDR1 MDHEN and CDR2 SYDVKM. J gave up 1 base and V 6 bases, and 4 bases lay outside the gene matches. CDR3 coding DNA: TGTGCCAGCAGCCTACAGGGGGCGAGCAATCAGCCCCAGCATTTT. Protein sequence: CASSLQGASNQPQHF.

The rearrangement joins TRBV7-2 to TRBJ1-1; 10 bases agree with TRBD1. Germline CDR1 SGHTA, CDR2 FQGNSA. J was trimmed by 4 bases and V by 5 bases; bases with no gene match: 7. The CDR3 has 15 residues. The CDR3 sequence is CASSLAGTGVTEAFF. The CDR3 bases are TGTGCCAGCAGCCTCGCCGGGACAGGGGTCACTGAAGCTTTCTTT.

This clone was counted once. This chain links TRBV10-1 with TRBJ2-2; D is perhaps TRBD1 (6 bases). Per the germline V gene, CDR1 is WNHNN and CDR2 is SYGVQD (reference sequence). V gave up 3 bases and J gave up 4 bases, with 15 bases separating them. The CDR3 is made up of 16 amino acids. CDR3 protein: CASSEPRTVRTGELFF. CDR3 sequence (DNA): TGCGCCAGCAGTGAACCCAGGACAGTCCGCACCGGGGAGCTGTTTTTT.

The chain uses TRBV6-2 or TRBV6-3 and TRBJ2-7, with D possibly matching TRBD2 (5 bases). The V and J ends lost 4 bases and 7 bases respectively, with 17 bases between them. Germline-derived CDR1 and CDR2 are MNHEY and SVGEGT. The CDR3 length is 14 residues. In DNA form, the CDR3 reads TGTGCCAGCAGTTCTTTAGCGTCCTTGAGGGAGCAGTACTTC. Residues: CASSSLASLREQYF.

This chain links TRBV30 with TRBJ1-2; a weak D match, TRBD1 (6 bases). V was shortened by 5 bases and J by 4 bases, with 20 bases between the two germline ends. From germline, CDR1 is GTSNPN and CDR2 SVGIG (reference sequence). This CDR3 has 15 amino acids. The DNA for the CDR3 is TGTGCCTGGGTGGGACAACGGACGCGTGGCTATGGCTACACCTTC. This translates into CAWVGQRTRGYGYTF.